This TCR beta chain derives from a study of blood T cell repertoires in COVID-19. CDR3 length: 14 amino acids. The V and J ends lost 5 bases and 1 base respectively, with 11 bases between them. CDR1 is MNHEY, CDR2 SMNVEV, per germline (reference sequence). TCRdb keeps only in-frame clones here, not all; method: immunoSEQ multiplex PCR. The table shows approximately 440,000 clones, with 90% occurring only once. This chain joins TRBV27 and TRBJ2-5, with D maybe TRBD1 (5 bases). The sample consisted of PBMCs or T cells enriched from blood (not recorded which). The sequence was collected from a man between 18 and 29 years old who had recovered from COVID-19. CDR3 amino acids: CASSRTTGQETQYF. The CDR3 nucleotides are TGTGCCAGCAGTCGAACCACAGGCCAAGAGACCCAGTACTTC.